These 10 T cell receptor beta chains originate from one sample sequenced in a study of blood T cell repertoires in COVID-19. Clones were sequenced by immunoSEQ multiplex PCR, and TCRdb holds only the in-frame ones, with some missing. Of approximately 480,000 clones in the sample, roughly nine tenths were seen once. Sequencing was performed on peripheral blood. The origin of the receptors is a man aged 18 to 29 with COVID-19, enrolled during active disease.

The chain employs TRBV7-9 and TRBJ1-4; a weak D match, TRBD1 (5 bases). The CDR3 totals 15 residues. Trimming took 5 bases from V and 4 from J, leaving 14 bases between them. Germline V CDR1 and CDR2: SEHNR, FQNEAQ (reference sequence). CDR3 DNA sequence: TGTGCCAGCAGCACCACGGAGGGACTTAATGAAAAACTGTTTTTT. Translating gives CASSTTEGLNEKLFF.

The genes are TRBV3-1 (or the pseudogene TRBV3-2) and TRBJ1-5, with D unclear. The length of the CDR3 is 13 residues. Germline assignment: CDR1 LGHDT and CDR2 YNNKEL (reference sequence). V shed 1 base and J shed 5 bases, with 6 bases lying between them. For the CDR3, the DNA is TGTGCCAGCAGCCAAGTCGTCGATCAGCCCCAGCATTTT. It is translated as CASSQVVDQPQHF.

The V call is TRBV29-1, the J call TRBJ2-1, with D possibly matching TRBD2 (6 bases). Trimming took 3 bases from V and 2 from J, leaving 8 bases between them. The CDR3 is 13 amino acids. The germline V gene has CDR1 SQVTM and CDR2 ANQGSEA. CDR3 DNA: TGCAGCGTTGAGGGGGGAGCCTACAATGAGCAGTTCTTC. It specifies CSVEGGAYNEQFF.

The J gene is TRBJ2-5, the V gene TRBV6-5, with 10 positions matching TRBD1. V lost 4 bases and J lost 5; bases outside the gene matches: 4. CDR1 and CDR2 from the germline V gene are MNHEY and SVGAGI. The CDR3 contains 14 residues. DNA of the CDR3: TGTGCCAGCAGTTCTGACAGGGGGCTTGAGACCCAGTACTTC. Its translation: CASSSDRGLETQYF.

The V and J genes are TRBV5-1 and TRBJ2-5, with D maybe TRBD2 (7 bases). This CDR3 is 14 amino acids long. V was clipped by 5 bases and J by 0 bases, with 11 bases between them. Germline lookup yields CDR1 SGHRS and CDR2 YFSETQ. The CDR3 region is CASSAGAYQETQYF. CDR3 coding DNA: TGCGCCAGCAGTGCGGGGGCGTACCAAGAGACCCAGTACTTC.

V gene TRBV5-4 combines with J gene TRBJ2-2, with TRBD1 identical over 8 bases. The CDR3 consists of 14 residues. The V segment lost 2 bases and the J segment 6 bases; nucleotides outside the gene matches: 3. Per the germline V gene, CDR1 is SGHNT and CDR2 is YYREEE (reference sequence). CDR3 in amino acids: CASSFETGAGELFF. The CDR3 DNA sequence: TGTGCCAGCAGCTTTGAGACAGGGGCCGGGGAGCTGTTTTTT.

The chain recombines TRBV11-2 with TRBJ2-1, with 7 bases fitting TRBD2. V gave up 5 bases and J gave up 3 bases; unmatched junction bases: 10. The CDR3 length is 16 residues. The germline gives CDR1 SGHAT, CDR2 FQNNGV. CDR3 sequence (DNA): TGTGCCAGCAGCCGGGCTTGGGCTAGCGGCTACAATGAGCAGTTCTTC. Translating it yields CASSRAWASGYNEQFF. The variable domain in full, completed from reference TRBV11-2 and TRBJ2-1, reads EAGVAQSPRYKIIEKRQSVAFWCNPISGHATLYWYQQILGQGPKLLIQFQNNGVVDDSQLPKDRFSAERLKGVDSTLKIQPAKLEDSAVYLCASSRAWASGYNEQFFGPGTRLTVL.

The chain carries TRBV19 and TRBJ1-1; 9 positions agree with TRBD1. Germline V gene lookup returns CDR1 LNHDA and CDR2 SQIVND (reference sequence). CDR3 size: 15 residues. With V trimmed by 4 bases and J by 3 bases, 6 bases remained unmatched. CDR3 nucleotides: TGTGCCAGTAGTACAGCCGGGACAGGGTACACTGAAGCTTTCTTT. This codes for CASSTAGTGYTEAFF.

This chain joins TRBV19 and TRBJ1-1; tentative D call: TRBD1 (6 bases). CDR1 is LNHDA, CDR2 SQIVND, per germline (reference sequence). With 1 base removed from V and 5 bases from J, the gap between germline ends came to 14 bases. This CDR3 comprises 15 residues. CDR3 in amino acids: CASSIGTGLETEAFF. The CDR3 region has the DNA TGTGCCAGTAGTATAGGTACAGGGTTAGAGACTGAAGCTTTCTTT.

The CDR3 protein is CASSLSTGSYYGYTF. The CDR3 DNA follows: TGTGCCAGCAGTTTAAGTACAGGCTCATACTATGGCTACACCTTC. The rearrangement links TRBV27 to TRBJ1-2, with D maybe TRBD1 (5 bases). The germline V and J ends were trimmed by 2 bases and 3 bases, with 13 bases remaining between them. CDR3 length: 15 amino acids. CDR1 and CDR2 (germline): MNHEY, SMNVEV (reference sequence).